These 9 T cell receptor beta chains came from one sample sequenced in a study of vaccination effects on CD4 cells after COVID-19 (dated by TCRdb to between 2021 and 2022). To identify antigen-specific CD4+ T cell clonotypes by their expansion, the ViraFEST assay first stimulated PBMC with viral peptide pools and then applied TCR sequencing. After around ten days of culture, CD4+ T cells were isolated with the EasySep CD4+ T cell isolation kit. Convalescent patients had PCR-confirmed SARS-CoV-2 infection between March and December 2020, before Alpha, Beta and Delta variants emerged in the United States. For these TCRs, the target antigens are not known. Library construction relied on the immunoSEQ multiplex PCR assay. TCRdb carries this immuneACCESS record with in-frame sequences only. Its versions omit some clonotypes, under half of them owing to an unresolved V gene in the studies checked, with the rest unexplained. Across this sample there are tens of thousands of clones, with 75% to 85% seen only once. The ten biggest clones cover over 5% of the sample.

The sequencing here drew on CD4+ T cells from PBMCs cultured with HIV peptides, taken before COVID-19 vaccination. The sample's cell subset or site label is to be understood as: HIV-1 Nef peptide pool negative control/reference culture. The receptor source for this set is a human donor who had a prior SARS-CoV-2 infection.

The chain couples TRBV25-1 to TRBJ1-1, with D uncertain. Deletions cut 4 bases from V and 0 bases from J, with 6 bases between. Per germline, CDR1 MGHDK and CDR2 SYGVNS. The CDR3 is 13 amino acids. The CDR3 sequence: CASSAQMNTEAFF. Written as DNA, the CDR3 is TGTGCCAGCAGTGCTCAGATGAACACTGAAGCTTTCTTT.

The rearrangement links TRBV5-4 to TRBJ2-5; maybe TRBD2 (6 bases). The CDR3 length is 13 residues. Germline V lookup: CDR1 SGHNT, CDR2 YYREEE (reference sequence). V was trimmed by 4 bases and J by 3 bases, leaving 10 bases between them. The chain's CDR3 is CASSLGGKETQYF. The CDR3 coding sequence is TGTGCCAGCAGCCTGGGAGGAAAAGAGACCCAGTACTTC.

This rearrangement joins TRBV7-8 to TRBJ2-1, with 11 bases matching TRBD2. Germline V gene lookup returns CDR1 SGHVS and CDR2 FQNEAQ. The CDR3 contains 16 residues. V trimming: 1 base; J trimming: 8 bases; junction bases outside the gene matches: 7. The CDR3 sequence is CASSLVALAGGDEQFF. The CDR3 nucleotides are TGTGCCAGCAGCTTAGTAGCCCTAGCGGGAGGCGATGAGCAGTTCTTC.

This chain links TRBV7-2 with TRBJ2-1, with D possibly being TRBD1 or TRBD2 (5 bases each). V gave up 2 bases and J gave up 9 bases, with 11 bases separating them. Germline V lookup: CDR1 SGHTA, CDR2 FQGNSA. The CDR3 extends over 13 amino acids. The chain's CDR3 is CASSLQDGGEQFF. The CDR3 DNA reads TGTGCCAGCAGCTTACAGGATGGGGGTGAGCAGTTCTTC.

The chain carries TRBV14 and TRBJ2-3; 11 bases fit TRBD2. Trimming cost V 1 base and J 3 bases; bases outside gene matches: 0. CDR3 length: 15 residues. The germline V gene has CDR1 SGHDN and CDR2 FVKESK. In DNA form, the CDR3 reads TGTGCCAGCAGCCAAGGACTAGCGGGAACAGATACGCAGTATTTT. Its translation: CASSQGLAGTDTQYF.

This chain's CDR3 is CANPPGQGTKSSYNSPLHF. As DNA, the CDR3 is TGCGCCAACCCACCGGGACAGGGGACGAAGAGCTCCTATAATTCACCCCTCCACTTT. The V gene is TRBV4-1, the J gene TRBJ1-6; 10 nucleotides agree with TRBD1. CDR3 size: 19 residues. Trimming removed 10 bases from V and 0 bases from J; junction bases left unmatched: 15. Germline CDR1 MGHRA, CDR2 YSYEKL.

This clone showed up just a few times. This chain connects TRBV10-3 to TRBJ2-1; 8 bases align to TRBD2. V was clipped by 8 bases and J by 3 bases; unmatched bases: 9. The CDR3 loop spans 15 amino acids. Germline V CDR1 and CDR2: ENHRY, SYGVKD. CDR3 nucleotide sequence: TGTGCCATCGGAGGTTCAGCGGGGGACTACAATGAGCAGTTCTTC. Encoded protein: CAIGGSAGDYNEQFF.

This clone has more than one count but fewer than ten. This rearrangement joins TRBV18 to TRBJ2-5; no clear D. The germline V and J ends were trimmed by 4 bases and 2 bases, with 11 bases remaining between them. The CDR3 totals 14 residues. Germline V lookup: CDR1 KGHSH, CDR2 LQKENI. The CDR3 loop reads CASSLRQLQETQYF. The CDR3 DNA sequence: TGTGCCAGCTCACTTAGGCAGCTGCAAGAGACCCAGTACTTC.

This clone was observed a single time. This sequence joins TRBV9 and TRBJ2-1; TRBD2 matches at 11 bases. The CDR3 spans 16 residues. The germline V gene encodes CDR1 SGDLS and CDR2 YYNGEE. V lost 3 bases, J lost 7 bases, and 9 bases stayed unmatched. This chain's CDR3 is CASSASLAGGLNEQFF. As DNA, the CDR3 is TGTGCCAGCAGCGCCAGCCTAGCGGGAGGATTGAATGAGCAGTTCTTC.